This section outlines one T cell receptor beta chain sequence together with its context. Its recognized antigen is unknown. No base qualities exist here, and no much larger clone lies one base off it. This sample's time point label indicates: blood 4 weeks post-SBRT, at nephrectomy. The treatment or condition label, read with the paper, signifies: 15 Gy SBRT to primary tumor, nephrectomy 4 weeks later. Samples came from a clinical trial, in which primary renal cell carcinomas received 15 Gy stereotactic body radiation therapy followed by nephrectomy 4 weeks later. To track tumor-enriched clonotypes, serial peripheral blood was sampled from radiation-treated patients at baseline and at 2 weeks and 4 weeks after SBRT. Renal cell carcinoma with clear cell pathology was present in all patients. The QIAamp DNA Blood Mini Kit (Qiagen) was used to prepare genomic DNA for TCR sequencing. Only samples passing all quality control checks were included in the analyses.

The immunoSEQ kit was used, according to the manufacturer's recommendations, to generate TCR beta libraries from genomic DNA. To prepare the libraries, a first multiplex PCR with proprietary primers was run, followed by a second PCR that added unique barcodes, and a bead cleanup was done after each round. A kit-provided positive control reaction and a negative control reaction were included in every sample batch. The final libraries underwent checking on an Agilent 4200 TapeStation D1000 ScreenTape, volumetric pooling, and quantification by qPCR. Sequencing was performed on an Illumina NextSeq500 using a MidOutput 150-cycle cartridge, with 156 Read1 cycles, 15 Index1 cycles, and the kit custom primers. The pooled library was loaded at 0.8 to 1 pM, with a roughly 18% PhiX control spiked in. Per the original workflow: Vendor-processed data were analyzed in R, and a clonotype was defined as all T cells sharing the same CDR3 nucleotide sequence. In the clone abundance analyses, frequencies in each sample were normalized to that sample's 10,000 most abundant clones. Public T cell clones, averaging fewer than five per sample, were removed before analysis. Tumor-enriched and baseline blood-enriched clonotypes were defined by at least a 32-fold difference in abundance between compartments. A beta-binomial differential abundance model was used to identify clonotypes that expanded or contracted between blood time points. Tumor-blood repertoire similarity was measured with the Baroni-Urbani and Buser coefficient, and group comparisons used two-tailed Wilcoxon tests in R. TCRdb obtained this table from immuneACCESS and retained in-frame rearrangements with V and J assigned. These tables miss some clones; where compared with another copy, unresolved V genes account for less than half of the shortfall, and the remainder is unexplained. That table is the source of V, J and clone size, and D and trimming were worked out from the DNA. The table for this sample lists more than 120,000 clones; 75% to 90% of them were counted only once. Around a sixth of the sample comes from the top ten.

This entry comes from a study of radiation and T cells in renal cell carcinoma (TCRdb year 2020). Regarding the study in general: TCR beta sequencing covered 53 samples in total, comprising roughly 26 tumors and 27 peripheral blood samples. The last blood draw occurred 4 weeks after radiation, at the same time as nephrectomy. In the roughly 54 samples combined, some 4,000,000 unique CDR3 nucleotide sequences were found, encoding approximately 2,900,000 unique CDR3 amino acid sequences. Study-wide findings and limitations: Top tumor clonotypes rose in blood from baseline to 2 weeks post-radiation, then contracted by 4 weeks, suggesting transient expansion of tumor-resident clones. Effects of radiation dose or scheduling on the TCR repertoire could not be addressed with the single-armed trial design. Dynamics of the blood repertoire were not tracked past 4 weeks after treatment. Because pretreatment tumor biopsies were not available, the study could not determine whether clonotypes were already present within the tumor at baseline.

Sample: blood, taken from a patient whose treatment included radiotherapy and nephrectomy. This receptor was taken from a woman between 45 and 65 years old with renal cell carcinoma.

CDR3 reads: CASSQGLEKETQYF. The nucleotide sequence is given as TGTGCCAGCAGTCAGGGACTAGAAAAGGAGACCCAGTACTTC. The sequence links TRBV7-2 to TRBJ2-5; 8 central bases correspond to TRBD2. Measured from the cysteine to the phenylalanine, the CDR3 is 14 residues long. The kept DNA is CDR3 alone, 42 bases in frame from the first base. Ends trimmed: V by 6 bases, J by 5 bases; bases unmatched to a gene: 8. The germline V gene sets CDR1 to SGHTA and CDR2 to FQGNSA.